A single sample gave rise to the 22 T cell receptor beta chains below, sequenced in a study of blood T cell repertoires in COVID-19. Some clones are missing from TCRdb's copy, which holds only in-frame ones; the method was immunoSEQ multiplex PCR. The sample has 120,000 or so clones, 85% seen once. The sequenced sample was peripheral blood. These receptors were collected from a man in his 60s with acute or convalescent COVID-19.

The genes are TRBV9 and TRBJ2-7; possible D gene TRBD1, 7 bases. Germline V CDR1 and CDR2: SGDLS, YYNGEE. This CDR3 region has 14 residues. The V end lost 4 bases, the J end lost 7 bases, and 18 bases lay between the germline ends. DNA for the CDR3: TGTGCCAGCAGCCCCCTTCGGACAGGAGGGGAGCAGTACTTC. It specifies CASSPLRTGGEQYF.

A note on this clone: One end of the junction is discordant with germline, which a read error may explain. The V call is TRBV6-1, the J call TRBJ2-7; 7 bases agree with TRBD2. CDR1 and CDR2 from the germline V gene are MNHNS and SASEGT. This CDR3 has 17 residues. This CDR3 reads CASSQAYSGSSSYEQYF. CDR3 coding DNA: TGTGCCAGCAGTCAAGCTTATAGCGGGTCTAGCTCCTACGAGCAGTACTTC.

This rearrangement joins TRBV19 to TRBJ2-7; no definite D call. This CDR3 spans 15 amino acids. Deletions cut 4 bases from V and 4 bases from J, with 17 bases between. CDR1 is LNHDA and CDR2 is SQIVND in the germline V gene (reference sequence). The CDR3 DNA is TGTGCCAGTAGTAAGTCGCGCGGCCTCATGTACGAGCAGTACTTC. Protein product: CASSKSRGLMYEQYF.

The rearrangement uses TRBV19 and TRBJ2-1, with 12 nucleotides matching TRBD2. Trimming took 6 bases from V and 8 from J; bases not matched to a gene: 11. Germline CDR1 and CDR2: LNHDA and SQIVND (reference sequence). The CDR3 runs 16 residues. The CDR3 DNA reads TGTGCCAGTAGCCCCGCCCATAGACTAGCGGGAGATGAGCAGTTCTTC. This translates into CASSPAHRLAGDEQFF.

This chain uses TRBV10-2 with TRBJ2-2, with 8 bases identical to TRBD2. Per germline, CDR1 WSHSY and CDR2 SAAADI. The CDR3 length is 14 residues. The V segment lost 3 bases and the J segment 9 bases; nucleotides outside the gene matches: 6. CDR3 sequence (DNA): TGCGCCAGCAGTGAAGTTGCGGGAGGTCGGGAGCTGTTTTTT. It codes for CASSEVAGGRELFF.

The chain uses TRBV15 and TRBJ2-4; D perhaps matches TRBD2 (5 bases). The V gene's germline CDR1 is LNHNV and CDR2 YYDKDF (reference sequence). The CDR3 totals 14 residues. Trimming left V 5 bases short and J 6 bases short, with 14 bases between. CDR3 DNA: TGTGCCACCAGCGGGGTAGGCGGGTTAAACATTCAGTACTTC. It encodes CATSGVGGLNIQYF.

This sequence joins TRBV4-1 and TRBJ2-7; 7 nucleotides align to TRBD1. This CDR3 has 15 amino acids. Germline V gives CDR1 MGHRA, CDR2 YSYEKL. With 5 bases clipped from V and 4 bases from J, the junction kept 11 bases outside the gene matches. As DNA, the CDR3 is TGCGCCAGCAGCTTACGGACAGGAACGTTGTACGAGCAGTACTTC. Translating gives CASSLRTGTLYEQYF.

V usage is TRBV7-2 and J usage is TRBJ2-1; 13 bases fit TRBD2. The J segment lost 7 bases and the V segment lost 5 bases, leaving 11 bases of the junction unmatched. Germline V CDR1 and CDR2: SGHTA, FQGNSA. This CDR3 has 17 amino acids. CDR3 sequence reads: CASSPWVGLAGRNEQFF. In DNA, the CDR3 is TGTGCCAGCAGCCCCTGGGTGGGACTAGCGGGACGTAATGAGCAGTTCTTC.

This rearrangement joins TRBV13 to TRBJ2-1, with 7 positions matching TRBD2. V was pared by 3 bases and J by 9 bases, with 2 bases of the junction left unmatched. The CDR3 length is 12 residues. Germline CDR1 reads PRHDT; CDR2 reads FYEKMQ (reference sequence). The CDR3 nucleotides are TGTGCCAGCAGCTTGCGGGGGATTGAGCAGTTCTTC. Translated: CASSLRGIEQFF.

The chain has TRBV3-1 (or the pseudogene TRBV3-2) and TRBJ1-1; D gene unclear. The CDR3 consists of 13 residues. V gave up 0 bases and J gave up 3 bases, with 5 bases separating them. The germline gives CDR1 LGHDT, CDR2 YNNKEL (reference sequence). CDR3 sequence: CASSQDRDTEAFF. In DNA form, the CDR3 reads TGTGCCAGCAGCCAAGACCGGGACACTGAAGCTTTCTTT.

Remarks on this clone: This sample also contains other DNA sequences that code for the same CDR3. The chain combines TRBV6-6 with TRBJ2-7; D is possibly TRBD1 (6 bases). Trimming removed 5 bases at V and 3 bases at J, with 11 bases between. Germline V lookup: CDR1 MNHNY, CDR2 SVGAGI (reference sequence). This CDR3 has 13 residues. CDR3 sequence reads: CASSGTPDYEQYF. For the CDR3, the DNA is TGTGCCAGCAGTGGGACACCTGACTACGAGCAGTACTTC.

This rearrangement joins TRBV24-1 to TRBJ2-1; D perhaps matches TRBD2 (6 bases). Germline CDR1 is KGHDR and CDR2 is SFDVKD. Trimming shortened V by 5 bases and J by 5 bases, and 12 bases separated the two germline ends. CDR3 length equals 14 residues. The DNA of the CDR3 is TGTGCCACCAGTGGGGTAGCGGTTGACAATGAGCAGTTCTTC. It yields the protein CATSGVAVDNEQFF.

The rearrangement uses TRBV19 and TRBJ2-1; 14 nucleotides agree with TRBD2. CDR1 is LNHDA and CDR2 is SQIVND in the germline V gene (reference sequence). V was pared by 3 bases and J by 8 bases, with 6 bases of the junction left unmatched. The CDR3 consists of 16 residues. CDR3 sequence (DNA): TGTGCCAGTAGTATCTCGACTAGCGGGAGGGCGGATGAGCAGTTCTTC. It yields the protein CASSISTSGRADEQFF.

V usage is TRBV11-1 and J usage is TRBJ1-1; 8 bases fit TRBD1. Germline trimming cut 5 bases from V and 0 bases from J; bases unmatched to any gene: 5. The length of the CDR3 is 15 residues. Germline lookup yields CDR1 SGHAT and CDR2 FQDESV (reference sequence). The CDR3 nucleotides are TGTGCCAGCAGCCTCGGGACAGGAATGAACACTGAAGCTTTCTTT. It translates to CASSLGTGMNTEAFF.

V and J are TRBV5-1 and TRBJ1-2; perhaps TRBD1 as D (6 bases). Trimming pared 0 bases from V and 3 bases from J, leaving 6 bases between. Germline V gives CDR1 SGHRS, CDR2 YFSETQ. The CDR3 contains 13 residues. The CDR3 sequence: CASSLAGDYGYTF. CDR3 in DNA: TGCGCCAGCAGCTTGGCAGGGGACTATGGCTACACCTTC.

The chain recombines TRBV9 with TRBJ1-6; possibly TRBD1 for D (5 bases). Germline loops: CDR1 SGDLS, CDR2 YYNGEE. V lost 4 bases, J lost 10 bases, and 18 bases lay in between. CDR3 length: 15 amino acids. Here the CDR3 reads CASSPRGGFGSPLHF. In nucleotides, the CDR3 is TGTGCCAGCAGCCCCCGGGGGGGATTCGGGTCACCCCTCCACTTT.

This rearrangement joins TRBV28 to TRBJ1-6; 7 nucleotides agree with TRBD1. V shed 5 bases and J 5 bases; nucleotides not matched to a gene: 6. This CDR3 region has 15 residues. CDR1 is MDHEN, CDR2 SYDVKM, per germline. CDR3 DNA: TGTGCCAGCAGTACAACTCAGGGGGATAATTCACCCCTCCACTTT. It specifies CASSTTQGDNSPLHF. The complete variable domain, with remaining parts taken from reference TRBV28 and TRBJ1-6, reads DVKVTQSSRYLVKRTGEKVFLECVQDMDHENMFWYRQDPGLGLRLIYFSYDVKMKEKGDIPEGYSVSREKKERFSLILESASTNQTSMYLCASSTTQGDNSPLHFGNGTRLTVT.

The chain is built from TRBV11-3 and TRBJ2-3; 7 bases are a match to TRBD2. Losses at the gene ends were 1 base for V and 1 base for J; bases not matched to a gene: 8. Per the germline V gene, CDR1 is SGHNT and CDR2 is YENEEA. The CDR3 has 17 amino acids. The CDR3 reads CASSLGSLAGGTDTQYF. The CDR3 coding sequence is TGTGCCAGCAGCTTAGGAAGTTTGGCGGGAGGCACAGATACGCAGTATTTT.

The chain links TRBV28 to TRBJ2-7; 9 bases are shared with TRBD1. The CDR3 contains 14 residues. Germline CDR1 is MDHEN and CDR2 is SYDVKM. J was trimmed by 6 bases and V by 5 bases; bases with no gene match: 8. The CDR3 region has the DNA TGTGCCAGCAGTCCCGACAGGGGGTGGCGCGAGCAGTACTTC. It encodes CASSPDRGWREQYF.

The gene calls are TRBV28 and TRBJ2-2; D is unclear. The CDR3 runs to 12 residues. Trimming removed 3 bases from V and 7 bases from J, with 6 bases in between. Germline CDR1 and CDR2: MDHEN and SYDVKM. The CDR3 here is CASSFRIGELFF. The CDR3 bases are TGTGCCAGCAGTTTCAGGATCGGGGAGCTGTTTTTT.

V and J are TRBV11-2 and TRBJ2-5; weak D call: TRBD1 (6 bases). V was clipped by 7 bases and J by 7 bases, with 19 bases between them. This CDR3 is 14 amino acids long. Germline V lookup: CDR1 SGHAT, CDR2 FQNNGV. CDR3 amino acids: CASTLGNRDGTQYF. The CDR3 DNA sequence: TGTGCCAGCACTTTAGGGAACAGGGATGGGACCCAGTACTTC.

The CDR3 here is CATSEGTVSYNEQFF. The DNA for the CDR3 is TGTGCCACCAGTGAAGGGACAGTCTCCTACAATGAGCAGTTCTTC. This chain joins TRBV24-1 and TRBJ2-1; 7 bases are a match to TRBD1. The germline V gene has CDR1 KGHDR and CDR2 SFDVKD. V gave up 4 bases and J gave up 0 bases; unmatched junction bases: 2. CDR3 length: 15 amino acids.